This TCR beta chain was captured in a study of human T cells and chemical hapten exposure. This clonotype was seen at least ten times. TCRdb used MiXCR to reprocess the RACE reads, holding one entry per CDR3 protein. The table includes around 77,000 distinct CDR3 sequences, roughly 9.2% detected once. Regarding time point: patch test 1, 2 weeks after DPC sensitization. Treatment denoted: therapeutic diphenylcyclopropenone sensitization with weekly scalp DPC. The specimen comprised whole blood, sampled in connection with sensitization to the hapten diphenylcyclopropenone (DPC). The TCR comes from a woman aged 40-49 years with alopecia areata. Some clones in this sample may be carry-over from other donors' samples.

The CDR3 loop reads CASSWGETPKFF. The CDR3 coding sequence is TGTGCCAGCAGCTGGGGGGAGACCCCAAAGTTCTTC. The chain joins TRBV7-6 to TRBJ2-1; D perhaps matches TRBD2 (6 bases). There are 12 residues in the CDR3. From germline, CDR1 is SGHVS and CDR2 FNYEAQ. V was pared by 4 bases and J by 14 bases, with 15 bases between.